This is a list of T cell receptor beta chains from one sample in a study of cytomegalovirus exposure and HLA in healthy donors. The table came from immunoSEQ multiplex PCR; TCRdb's copy has only in-frame clones and leaves some out. Of roughly 120,000 clones listed, roughly 9.9% are singletons. The material sequenced was PBMCs. The receptors come from a man aged 30 to 39 in good health and CMV-seronegative. The CDR3 runs from the conserved cysteine through the conserved F or W. Expanded clones are given a class, and other clones once, few, many or no size at all.

clone_size: few
j_call: TRBJ2-7
v_call: TRBV5-1
cdr3_aa: CASSPGQRYEQYF

clone_size: few
j_call: TRBJ2-2
v_call: TRBV5-7
cdr3_aa: CASSGTSGGPSTGELFF

clone_size: few
j_call: TRBJ2-5
v_call: TRBV27
cdr3_aa: CASSLSAGMGWLETQYF

clone_size: -
j_call: TRBJ1-6
v_call: TRBV19
cdr3_aa: CASSIVQYNSPLHF

clone_size: few
j_call: TRBJ2-5
v_call: TRBV7-9
cdr3_aa: CASSQKQTAGVQETQYF

clone_size: -
j_call: TRBJ1-1
v_call: TRBV7-6
cdr3_aa: CASSLAEAANTEAFF

clone_size: few
j_call: TRBJ2-1
v_call: TRBV5-4
cdr3_aa: CASSPGPILRYNEQFF

clone_size: -
j_call: TRBJ1-1
v_call: TRBV14
cdr3_aa: CASSQNRGQGRAEAFF

clone_size: -
j_call: TRBJ1-1
v_call: TRBV6-6
cdr3_aa: CASSRQGETEAFF

clone_size: -
j_call: TRBJ2-5
v_call: TRBV7-9
cdr3_aa: CASSLGEGALRYF

clone_size: -
j_call: TRBJ2-3
v_call: TRBV6-5
cdr3_aa: CASSYGLPSTDTQYF

clone_size: few
j_call: TRBJ2-3
v_call: TRBV14
cdr3_aa: CASSERDTSTDTQYF

clone_size: few
j_call: TRBJ2-4
v_call: TRBV6-5
cdr3_aa: CASSALVRSIQYF

clone_size: few
j_call: TRBJ1-6
v_call: TRBV10-3
cdr3_aa: CAISPTGPDSPLHF

clone_size: few
j_call: TRBJ2-6
v_call: TRBV2
cdr3_aa: CASSVGANVLTF

clone_size: few
j_call: TRBJ2-7
v_call: TRBV6-5
cdr3_aa: CASSPRGQGVYEQYF

clone_size: many
j_call: TRBJ2-1
v_call: TRBV5-1
cdr3_aa: CASSPGTSGSGEQFF

clone_size: few
j_call: TRBJ2-2
v_call: TRBV5-1
cdr3_aa: CASSLVGQGGNTGELFF

clone_size: few
j_call: TRBJ1-4
v_call: TRBV4-2
cdr3_aa: CASSPSPGATNEKLFF

clone_size: few
j_call: TRBJ2-1
v_call: TRBV9
cdr3_aa: CASSVGAAGGSNEQFF

clone_size: -
j_call: TRBJ1-5
v_call: TRBV4-1
cdr3_aa: CASSRGPYGEPQHF

clone_size: few
j_call: TRBJ2-2
v_call: TRBV5-6
cdr3_aa: CASSLPGTGELFF

clone_size: few
j_call: TRBJ2-5
v_call: TRBV9
cdr3_aa: CASSVDGSHETQYF

clone_size: -
j_call: TRBJ2-1
v_call: TRBV7-7
cdr3_aa: CASSLAPSGGHEQFF

clone_size: few
j_call: TRBJ2-4
v_call: TRBV30
cdr3_aa: CARGQGENIQYF

clone_size: -
j_call: TRBJ1-2
v_call: TRBV5-1
cdr3_aa: CASSPDTNYGYTF

clone_size: -
j_call: TRBJ2-6
v_call: TRBV4-1
cdr3_aa: CASSLRGTGANVLTF

clone_size: few
j_call: TRBJ1-1
v_call: TRBV5-1
cdr3_aa: CASSLLTGTTVGQVEAFF

clone_size: -
j_call: TRBJ1-4
v_call: TRBV19
cdr3_aa: CASSARTGQNEKLFF

clone_size: -
j_call: TRBJ2-2
v_call: TRBV2
cdr3_aa: CASSVDGANTGELFF

clone_size: few
j_call: TRBJ2-7
v_call: TRBV5-6
cdr3_aa: CASSLLGPKQYF

clone_size: -
j_call: TRBJ2-3
v_call: TRBV7-9
cdr3_aa: CASSLGLAGAADTQYF

clone_size: few
j_call: TRBJ2-3
v_call: TRBV6-1
cdr3_aa: CASGRTSGERDTQYF